These 18 T cell receptor beta chains share one sample of origin, sequenced in a study of graft-versus-host responses after intestinal transplantation. The antigens these receptors bind are not known. The repertoire was sequenced with immunoSEQ multiplex PCR; TCRdb's copy has only in-frame clones and lacks some. The sample lists more than 80,000 clones, around nine tenths occurring once. This specimen consisted of unstimulated CD4+ T cells sorted from spleen or lymph node cells, obtained before intestinal transplant. The source is a human donor who received an intestinal transplant.

This chain uses TRBV11-2 with TRBJ2-1; TRBD1 matches at 9 bases. In germline, CDR1 is SGHAT, CDR2 FQNNGV. CDR3 length: 15 residues. The V gene end was trimmed by 6 bases and the J gene end by 4 bases; junction bases not matched to a gene: 7. DNA for the CDR3: TGTGCCAGCAGGAGAGACAGGGGGTCATACAATGAGCAGTTCTTC. Translated: CASRRDRGSYNEQFF.

This sequence joins TRBV4-2 and TRBJ2-5, with 9 bases fitting TRBD2. The CDR3 covers 18 residues. V trimming: 0 bases; J trimming: 1 base; junction bases outside the gene matches: 9. The germline gives CDR1 LGHNA, CDR2 YNFKEQ. The CDR3 sequence is CASSQDRGLAGSQETQYF. The CDR3 DNA is TGTGCCAGCAGCCAAGATAGGGGTCTAGCGGGGTCCCAAGAGACCCAGTACTTC.

The J gene is TRBJ1-5, the V gene TRBV6-1; perhaps TRBD1 as D (6 bases). The CDR3 is 13 amino acids. Germline values: CDR1 MNHNS, CDR2 SASEGT. Trimming pared 6 bases from V and 8 bases from J, leaving 14 bases between. The DNA of the CDR3 is TGTGCCAGCAGAACCACAGGGAGGGAGCCCCAGCATTTT. Protein product: CASRTTGREPQHF.

The chain has TRBV29-1 and TRBJ2-3; tentative D call: TRBD2 (6 bases). This CDR3 contains 17 residues. Germline assignment: CDR1 SQVTM and CDR2 ANQGSEA. Trimming pared 0 bases from V and 2 bases from J, leaving 18 bases between. This CDR3 reads CSVEEPAGGRHTDTQYF. The CDR3 DNA reads as TGCAGCGTTGAAGAGCCCGCCGGGGGTAGACACACAGATACGCAGTATTTT.

The V call is TRBV4-2, the J call TRBJ1-4; 7 bases align to TRBD1. The junction had 6 bases not matched to a gene; V was cut back by 0 bases and J by 8 bases. CDR1 LGHNA and CDR2 YNFKEQ come from the germline V gene. The CDR3 contains 15 residues. CDR3 in amino acids: CASSQDGRGEEKLFF. DNA for the CDR3: TGTGCCAGCAGCCAAGACGGCAGGGGGGAGGAAAAACTGTTTTTT.

The rearrangement joins TRBV28 to TRBJ2-7; maybe TRBD2 (5 bases). CDR1 and CDR2 (germline): MDHEN, SYDVKM. The V end was cut by 6 bases, the J end by 5 bases, with 20 bases between. This CDR3 comprises 15 residues. The CDR3 loop is CASSTPPKGSHEQYF. Written as DNA, the CDR3 is TGTGCCAGCAGCACCCCACCTAAAGGGAGCCACGAGCAGTACTTC.

The chain couples TRBV18 to TRBJ2-5; 14 bases are shared with TRBD2. The length of the CDR3 is 16 residues. Unmatched junction bases numbered 3, after V lost 2 bases and J lost 4 bases. Looked up from germline, CDR1 is KGHSH and CDR2 is LQKENI. The CDR3 protein is CASSPTGLAGGETQYF. CDR3 nucleotide sequence: TGTGCCAGCTCACCAACTGGACTAGCGGGAGGAGAGACCCAGTACTTC.

The chain recombines TRBV28 with TRBJ1-5, with 8 bases matching TRBD1. The CDR3 runs 15 residues. From germline, CDR1 is MDHEN and CDR2 SYDVKM. The J segment lost 4 bases and the V segment lost 3 bases, leaving 5 bases of the junction unmatched. The chain's CDR3 is CASSLGTGLNQPQHF. CDR3 nucleotides: TGTGCCAGCAGTTTGGGGACAGGTTTAAATCAGCCCCAGCATTTT.

This chain links TRBV5-1 with TRBJ2-3; TRBD2 matches 9 bases. Germline CDR1 reads SGHRS; CDR2 reads YFSETQ. V lost 0 bases to trimming and J lost 6 bases; unmatched junction nucleotides: 8. The CDR3 sequence is 16 residues long. The DNA of the CDR3 is TGCGCCAGCAGCTTGGCCGGGCGGGAGGGCCGTGATACGCAGTATTTT. Protein product: CASSLAGREGRDTQYF.

The V gene is TRBV28, the J gene TRBJ1-1; tentative D call: TRBD1 (5 bases). Trimming shortened V by 2 bases and J by 0 bases, and 7 bases separated the two germline ends. This CDR3 region has 14 residues. Germline V gene sequence: CDR1 MDHEN, CDR2 SYDVKM. Written as DNA, the CDR3 is TGTGCCAGCAGTTTACCAGGGTTGAACACTGAAGCTTTCTTT. This translates into CASSLPGLNTEAFF. Using reference TRBV28 and TRBJ1-1 for the parts outside the CDR3, the full variable domain is DVKVTQSSRYLVKRTGEKVFLECVQDMDHENMFWYRQDPGLGLRLIYFSYDVKMKEKGDIPEGYSVSREKKERFSLILESASTNQTSMYLCASSLPGLNTEAFFGQGTRLTVV.

This clone was picked up a small number of times. This chain joins TRBV5-6 and TRBJ2-7; 10 nucleotides match TRBD2. V lost 0 bases and J lost 2; bases outside the gene matches: 2. The CDR3 runs to 15 residues. Germline V lookup: CDR1 SGHDT, CDR2 YYEEEE. Written as DNA, the CDR3 is TGTGCCAGCAGCTTGGTAAGCGGGGGGGCCTACGAGCAGTACTTC. Amino acids: CASSLVSGGAYEQYF.

CDR3 coding DNA: TGTGCCAGCAGTTTATGGACCCAGGGTACCGGTGAGCAGTACTTC. This encodes CASSLWTQGTGEQYF. This chain joins TRBV28 and TRBJ2-7; D is perhaps TRBD1 (5 bases). This CDR3 is built from 15 residues. Germline V lookup: CDR1 MDHEN, CDR2 SYDVKM. V lost 0 bases and J lost 7, with 16 bases in between. The entire variable domain, with the rest obtained from reference TRBV28 and TRBJ2-7, is as follows: DVKVTQSSRYLVKRTGEKVFLECVQDMDHENMFWYRQDPGLGLRLIYFSYDVKMKEKGDIPEGYSVSREKKERFSLILESASTNQTSMYLCASSLWTQGTGEQYFGPGTRLTVT.

The chain uses TRBV5-1 and TRBJ1-1; D gene unclear. V gave up 4 bases and J gave up 4 bases, with 17 bases separating them. This CDR3 contains 15 residues. Germline lookup yields CDR1 SGHRS and CDR2 YFSETQ. The CDR3 nucleotides are TGCGCCAGCAGCACCGTCCAGGCTCCCGTCACTGAAGCTTTCTTT. This gives the protein CASSTVQAPVTEAFF.

The rearrangement links TRBV28 to TRBJ1-5; 9 bases agree with TRBD1. CDR1 and CDR2 from the germline V gene are MDHEN and SYDVKM. The CDR3 is 17 amino acids. V dropped 6 bases and J dropped 0; count of bases not matched to a gene: 9. CDR3 protein: CASRPAPGQGSNQPQHF. DNA of the CDR3: TGTGCCAGCAGACCAGCCCCGGGACAGGGTAGCAATCAGCCCCAGCATTTT.

The gene calls are TRBV18 and TRBJ1-5; 7 bases agree with TRBD1. The germline V gene encodes CDR1 KGHSH and CDR2 LQKENI. J gave up 4 bases and V 5 bases, and 14 bases lay outside the gene matches. The CDR3 is made up of 17 amino acids. The CDR3 region has the DNA TGTGCCAGCTCAAAATCTCACCAGGGGGTCGGGAATCAGCCCCAGCATTTT. Translation: CASSKSHQGVGNQPQHF.

The CDR3 loop is CASSLSQGQARDEQYF. CDR3 nucleotide sequence: TGTGCCAGCAGTTTATCCCAGGGACAGGCTCGGGACGAGCAGTACTTC. The gene calls are TRBV28 and TRBJ2-7, with 8 bases that match TRBD1. This CDR3 comprises 16 residues. Germline V CDR1 and CDR2: MDHEN, SYDVKM. Unmatched junction bases numbered 10, after V lost 1 base and J lost 5 bases.

The table lists this clone with a count of one. The chain joins TRBV7-9 to TRBJ2-7; TRBD1 agrees at 8 bases. With V trimmed by 11 bases and J by 3 bases, 12 bases remained unmatched. CDR1 and CDR2 (germline): SEHNR, FQNEAQ (reference sequence). The length of the CDR3 is 14 residues. The CDR3 loop is CAPPPKDRVYEQYF. The CDR3 nucleotides are TGTGCCCCTCCCCCCAAGGACAGGGTCTACGAGCAGTACTTC.

The CDR3 protein is CASSYSRVGGGYTF. CDR3 DNA sequence: TGTGCCAGCAGTTACTCGAGAGTTGGCGGTGGCTACACCTTC. The rearrangement uses TRBV6-5 and TRBJ1-2, with D hard to call. Germline loops: CDR1 MNHEY, CDR2 SVGAGI. The V end was cut by 0 bases, the J end by 7 bases, with 12 bases between. The CDR3 consists of 14 residues.